This T cell receptor (beta chain) was sequenced for a study of CD8 T cells in Susac syndrome. The V and J ends lost 4 bases and 0 bases respectively, with 18 bases between them. Germline lookup yields CDR1 SQVTM and CDR2 ANQGSEA. CDR3 length: 16 amino acids. Reverse transcription of roughly 0.5 to 1 ug RNA was carried out with random hexamers. Coverage of TCR beta CDR3 amplification by immunoSEQ multiplex PCR extended to 54 Vbeta and 13 Jbeta. TCRdb independently ran MiXCR on the immunoSEQ multiplex PCR reads; one entry per CDR3 protein. The sample records 170,000 or so distinct CDR3 sequences, 90% to 96% being singletons.

This rearrangement joins TRBV29-1 to TRBJ1-1; no definite D call. This TCR was sampled from a human donor with Susac syndrome. Sequenced: CD4+ T cells from PBMCs. The CDR3 coding sequence is TGCAGCGTTGCCCCTGGACTTCTCATCCTGAACACTGAAGCTTTCTTT. Residues: CSVAPGLLILNTEAFF.